The present entry profiles one TCR beta chain with its context. The data are from a study of blood T cell repertoires in COVID-19. In Seattle, patients joined the study during active infection and were tracked longitudinally. Germline CDR1 and CDR2: MDHEN and SYDVKM. The junction had 9 bases not matched to a gene; V was cut back by 8 bases and J by 2 bases. This CDR3 is built from 16 residues. In the authors' workflow: Estimated nucleated cell counts came from reference gene primer amplification. The repertoire was sequenced with immunoSEQ multiplex PCR; TCRdb's copy has only in-frame clones and lacks some. V and J calls and clone size are as listed in that table; D and trimming were resolved from the DNA. The profile covers hundreds of thousands of clones, with approximately 89% appearing a single time and around 13% taken by the ten largest.

The source is a woman aged 45-65 years with COVID-19, enrolled during active disease. This rearrangement joins TRBV28 to TRBJ2-5, with 12 bases lining up with TRBD2. The sequenced sample consisted of peripheral blood. The CDR3 protein is CASAPPLAGGQETQYF. The CDR3 bases are TGTGCCAGCGCACCCCCCCTAGCGGGGGGGCAAGAGACCCAGTACTTC. Variable domain in full (rest from reference TRBV28 and TRBJ2-5): DVKVTQSSRYLVKRTGEKVFLECVQDMDHENMFWYRQDPGLGLRLIYFSYDVKMKEKGDIPEGYSVSREKKERFSLILESASTNQTSMYLCASAPPLAGGQETQYFGPGTRLLVL.